The text below deals with one T cell receptor (beta chain). The sample belongs to a study of blood T cell repertoires in COVID-19. Study details: The analysed material was cDNA or gDNA that came from T cells, B-cell-depleted T cells, or PBMCs.

The germline V gene has CDR1 KGHDR and CDR2 SFDVKD. With 9 bases removed from V and 6 bases from J, the gap between germline ends came to 11 bases. The CDR3 contains 12 residues. Some clones are missing from TCRdb's copy, which holds only in-frame ones; the method was immunoSEQ multiplex PCR. The table has roughly 120,000 clones, around nine tenths seen once. Input material: peripheral blood. The chain joins TRBV24-1 to TRBJ2-4, with D unresolved. The sequence came from a human donor in a cohort sampled during active COVID-19. CDR3 DNA sequence: TGTGCCACCTCTGCAGGTCCAAACATTCAGTACTTC. This translates into CATSAGPNIQYF.